These 8 T cell receptor beta chains share one sample of origin, sequenced in a study of blood T cell repertoires in COVID-19. Data came from immunoSEQ multiplex PCR; TCRdb stores just in-frame clones and leaves some out. The sample contains 62,000 or so clones, around 85% of which appear only once. The sample consisted of peripheral blood. The source is a woman aged 55-70 years with acute or convalescent COVID-19.

The V gene is TRBV6-5, the J gene TRBJ1-5; D unresolved. This CDR3 contains 15 residues. V lost 2 bases, J lost 1 base, and 9 bases lay in between. Germline CDR1 reads MNHEY; CDR2 reads SVGAGI. The CDR3 sequence is CASSYGRPSNQPQHF. The CDR3 DNA is TGTGCCAGCAGTTACGGCCGCCCCAGCAATCAGCCCCAGCATTTT.

This clone has just one count. This chain joins TRBV28 and TRBJ2-1; 14 bases fit TRBD2. Germline V lookup: CDR1 MDHEN, CDR2 SYDVKM. V shed 5 bases, J shed 0 bases, and the junction held 9 bases outside the gene matches. The CDR3 extends over 19 amino acids. The CDR3 region is CASSPTLGTSGSSYNEQFF. The CDR3 region has the DNA TGTGCCAGCAGTCCCACACTCGGGACTAGCGGGAGCTCCTACAATGAGCAGTTCTTC.

This clone has more than one count but fewer than ten. The V and J genes are TRBV2 and TRBJ1-5; D unresolved. CDR3 size: 14 residues. V lost 7 bases and J 4 bases, leaving 14 bases between the germline ends. Germline assignment: CDR1 SNHLY and CDR2 FYNNEI. The CDR3 nucleotides are TGTGCCAGCAAGGTTCCTTGGAGGAATCAGCCCCAGCATTTT. As protein: CASKVPWRNQPQHF.

This chain links TRBV6-6 with TRBJ1-5; D gene ambiguous. CDR1 is MNHNY and CDR2 is SVGAGI in the germline V gene (reference sequence). CDR3 length equals 16 residues. Trimming took off 2 bases at V and 0 bases at J, with 11 bases between the two ends. The CDR3 sequence is CASSYDTPYSNQPQHF. DNA for the CDR3: TGTGCCAGCAGTTACGACACTCCTTATAGCAATCAGCCCCAGCATTTT.

This rearrangement joins TRBV9 to TRBJ2-3, with a possible D match to TRBD2 (5 bases). CDR1 is SGDLS and CDR2 is YYNGEE in the germline V gene. This CDR3 is 15 amino acids long. V gave up 4 bases and J gave up 0 bases, with 12 bases separating them. CDR3 region: CASSPGRDSTDTQYF. Written as DNA, the CDR3 is TGTGCCAGCAGCCCAGGACGGGATAGCACAGATACGCAGTATTTT.

The chain carries TRBV5-1 and TRBJ1-3; 8 positions match TRBD1. CDR1 is SGHRS, CDR2 YFSETQ, per germline. There are 17 residues in the CDR3. J lost 2 bases, V lost 3 bases, and 10 bases had no gene match. The CDR3 spells CASSSRVGQGPGNTIYF. The CDR3 region has the DNA TGCGCCAGCAGCTCGCGCGTTGGACAGGGCCCTGGAAACACCATATATTTT.

The chain links TRBV4-1 to TRBJ1-2; 8 bases are shared with TRBD1. This CDR3 region has 15 residues. Germline V gene lookup returns CDR1 MGHRA and CDR2 YSYEKL. Trimming removed 4 bases from V and 3 bases from J; junction bases left unmatched: 7. CDR3: CASSRSTGDDYGYTF. CDR3 bases: TGCGCCAGCAGCCGATCGACAGGGGATGACTATGGCTACACCTTC.

Regarding this clone: Other DNA sequences in the sample encode the same CDR3. The chain is built from TRBV3-1 (or the pseudogene TRBV3-2) and TRBJ1-1; 9 bases fit TRBD1. The germline V gene encodes CDR1 LGHDT and CDR2 YNNKEL (reference sequence). The CDR3 is made up of 15 amino acids. Unmatched junction bases numbered 5, after V lost 4 bases and J lost 2 bases. CDR3 coding DNA: TGTGCCAGCAGCCCCCGGGACAGGGAAAACACTGAAGCTTTCTTT. Translating it yields CASSPRDRENTEAFF.